These 26 T cell receptor beta chains originate from one sample sequenced in a study of technical replicates of blood from several donors. Profiling relied on immunoSEQ multiplex PCR, and the TCRdb table lists in-frame clones only, not all of them. The sample carries 60,000 to 90,000 clones, about nine tenths recorded once. Source material: T cells isolated from PBMCs. The receptors originated from a human donor in good health.

This chain joins TRBV27 and TRBJ2-1; 9 nucleotides align to TRBD2. Per germline, CDR1 MNHEY and CDR2 SMNVEV (reference sequence). V trimming: 3 bases; J trimming: 14 bases; junction bases outside the gene matches: 8. The CDR3 consists of 13 residues. CDR3 coding DNA: TGTGCCAGCAGTTTGCGGGAGGGCCTTAAAGAGTTCTTC. Translated: CASSLREGLKEFF.

The rearrangement uses TRBV19 and TRBJ2-1, with 8 positions matching TRBD2. The CDR3 consists of 16 residues. V shed 1 base and J 6 bases; nucleotides not matched to a gene: 8. Germline V gene data show CDR1 as LNHDA and CDR2 as SQIVND (reference sequence). CDR3 coding DNA: TGTGCCAGTAGTATAGTCCCCCCTAGCGGGTTCAATGAGCAGTTCTTC. The encoded protein is CASSIVPPSGFNEQFF.

The rearrangement uses TRBV2 and TRBJ2-5, with D possibly TRBD1 on 6 matching bases. Trimming removed 6 bases from V and 2 bases from J, with 16 bases in between. The germline CDR1 and CDR2 sequences are SNHLY and FYNNEI. CDR3 length: 15 amino acids. CDR3 nucleotide sequence: TGTGCCAGCAGCCTGGACAGAAACACTCAAGAGACCCAGTACTTC. This translates into CASSLDRNTQETQYF.

The chain couples TRBV30 to TRBJ1-2, with unresolved D. Between the trimmed V and J ends, which lost 3 bases and 7 bases, there was a span of 6 bases. Germline CDR1 GTSNPN, CDR2 SVGIG (reference sequence). This CDR3 spans 10 amino acids. CDR3 DNA sequence: TGTGCCTGGAGGGGAGGTGGCTACACCTTC. It is translated as CAWRGGGYTF.

This chain links TRBV11-3 with TRBJ2-7; possible D gene TRBD2, 6 bases. Trimming pared 5 bases from V and 3 bases from J, leaving 11 bases between. The CDR3 length is 13 residues. Germline V gene data show CDR1 as SGHNT and CDR2 as YENEEA. The CDR3 nucleotides read TGTGCCAGCAGCCCGGGACTGGGCTACGAGCAGTACTTC. It encodes CASSPGLGYEQYF.

The chain employs TRBV29-1 and TRBJ2-1, with 7 bases that match TRBD1. The ends lost 7 bases at V and 8 bases at J; junction bases unmatched: 8. This CDR3 is 12 amino acids long. Per germline, CDR1 SQVTM and CDR2 ANQGSEA. The CDR3 region is CSGDRDSDEQFF. CDR3 nucleotide sequence: TGCAGCGGGGACCGGGACAGCGATGAGCAGTTCTTC.

In regard to this clone: The junction and the germline gene differ at one end; a read error may be behind it. The chain is built from TRBV7-7 and TRBJ2-2, with D maybe TRBD2 (5 bases). The CDR3 length is 14 residues. Germline V gives CDR1 SSHAT, CDR2 FNYEAQ (reference sequence). CDR3 in DNA: TGTGCTAGCAGCTTAGCGTACGGCACCGGGGAGCTGTTTTTT. Translated, it gives CASSLAYGTGELFF.

The chain employs TRBV28 and TRBJ2-5; 7 nucleotides align to TRBD1. CDR3 size: 14 residues. CDR1 MDHEN and CDR2 SYDVKM come from the germline V gene. After removal of 6 bases from V and 2 bases from J, the junction contained 6 bases not matched to a gene. This chain's CDR3 is CASRQGGPQETQYF. For the CDR3, the DNA is TGTGCCAGCAGACAAGGGGGCCCACAAGAGACCCAGTACTTC. The full variable domain, rest sourced from reference TRBV28 and TRBJ2-5, is DVKVTQSSRYLVKRTGEKVFLECVQDMDHENMFWYRQDPGLGLRLIYFSYDVKMKEKGDIPEGYSVSREKKERFSLILESASTNQTSMYLCASRQGGPQETQYFGPGTRLLVL.

This sequence joins TRBV6-6 and TRBJ2-7, with TRBD1 as a possible D gene (6 bases). Trimming left V 5 bases short and J 4 bases short, with 9 bases between. This CDR3 has 12 residues. The germline V gene has CDR1 MNHNY and CDR2 SVGAGI (reference sequence). The CDR3 loop is CASSGQLYEQYF. The CDR3 DNA reads TGTGCCAGCAGTGGACAGTTATACGAGCAGTACTTC.

The chain joins TRBV6-6 to TRBJ2-7; 7 bases are shared with TRBD2. The CDR3 is made up of 15 amino acids. Germline V gene data show CDR1 as MNHNY and CDR2 as SVGAGI (reference sequence). Trimming at V came to 0 bases and at J to 3 bases, leaving 5 bases not matched to a gene. The CDR3 nucleotides are TGTGCCAGCAGTTACTCCGGGACTAACTACTACGAGCAGTACTTC. It is translated as CASSYSGTNYYEQYF.

The chain has TRBV5-1 and TRBJ2-4, with 10 bases matching TRBD1. J gave up 7 bases and V 1 base, and 8 bases lay outside the gene matches. This CDR3 comprises 16 residues. The germline gives CDR1 SGHRS, CDR2 YFSETQ. CDR3 residues: CASSLRGTGEGNIQYF. The CDR3 DNA reads as TGCGCCAGCAGCTTGAGGGGGACAGGGGAGGGGAACATTCAGTACTTC.

This chain connects TRBV30 to TRBJ1-2; D remains unclear. The CDR3 consists of 11 residues. V was pared by 6 bases and J by 4 bases, with 9 bases between. Germline V lookup: CDR1 GTSNPN, CDR2 SVGIG (reference sequence). Here the CDR3 reads CACLTVYGYTF. In DNA, the CDR3 is TGTGCCTGTCTAACGGTCTATGGCTACACCTTC. The entire variable domain, with the rest obtained from reference TRBV30 and TRBJ1-2, is as follows: SQTIHQWPATLVQPVGSPLSLECTVEGTSNPNLYWYRQAAGRGLQLLFYSVGIGQISSEVPQNLSASRPQDRQFILSSKKLLLSDSGFYLCACLTVYGYTFGSGTRLTVV.

CDR3 nucleotide sequence: TGTGCCAGCAGCAAGACTAGCGGGAGTGAGTGGCAGTTCTTC. This gives the protein CASSKTSGSEWQFF. This chain joins TRBV7-3 and TRBJ2-1; 12 nucleotides match TRBD2. The germline gives CDR1 SGHTA, CDR2 FQGTGA. The J segment lost 12 bases and the V segment lost 5 bases, leaving 8 bases of the junction unmatched. CDR3 length: 14 amino acids.

CDR3 nucleotide sequence: TGTGCCAGCAGTGATTCGCCGGGACAGGGCCTAAATGAGCAGTTCTTC. Amino acid sequence: CASSDSPGQGLNEQFF. V is TRBV25-1 and J is TRBJ2-1; 9 nucleotides agree with TRBD1. V lost 3 bases and J lost 7; bases outside the gene matches: 10. The germline V gene has CDR1 MGHDK and CDR2 SYGVNS. This CDR3 region has 16 residues.

The V and J genes are TRBV6-4 and TRBJ2-3; the match to TRBD1 covers 7 bases. Germline assignment: CDR1 MRHNA and CDR2 SNTAGT. The CDR3 runs to 14 residues. Trimming cost V 6 bases and J 1 base; bases outside gene matches: 4. CDR3: CASSRTGGTDTQYF. In DNA form, the CDR3 reads TGTGCCAGCAGCCGGACAGGCGGCACAGATACGCAGTATTTT.

The chain has TRBV10-3 and TRBJ1-1; D unresolved. The CDR3 length is 12 residues. V lost 2 bases, J lost 6 bases, and 7 bases lay in between. Germline assignment: CDR1 ENHRY and CDR2 SYGVKD. The CDR3 here is CAISERGPEAFF. CDR3 sequence (DNA): TGTGCCATCAGTGAGCGGGGTCCTGAAGCTTTCTTT.

This chain connects TRBV19 to TRBJ1-2; TRBD1 matches at 9 bases. The CDR3 is 14 amino acids. V shed 3 bases and J 7 bases; nucleotides not matched to a gene: 6. The germline V gene encodes CDR1 LNHDA and CDR2 SQIVND (reference sequence). CDR3: CASSIDRGAGGYTF. The CDR3, as DNA: TGTGCCAGTAGTATCGACAGGGGGGCTGGTGGCTACACCTTC.

The rearrangement joins TRBV29-1 to TRBJ2-2; weak D call: TRBD1 (6 bases). V was trimmed by 6 bases and J by 1 base, leaving 18 bases between them. The length of the CDR3 is 16 residues. From germline, CDR1 is SQVTM and CDR2 ANQGSEA. CDR3 in DNA: TGCAGCGTCCTCAATCCCGGGACACAGAACACCGGGGAGCTGTTTTTT. It yields the protein CSVLNPGTQNTGELFF.

The rearrangement joins TRBV27 to TRBJ1-1; D may be TRBD1 (5 bases). From germline, CDR1 is MNHEY and CDR2 SMNVEV (reference sequence). CDR3 length equals 14 residues. V lost 6 bases to trimming and J lost 1 base, with 12 bases between them. The CDR3 DNA follows: TGTGCCAGCAGATTTACCAGGGAGAACACTGAAGCTTTCTTT. Protein product: CASRFTRENTEAFF.

CDR3 coding DNA: TGTGCCAGTAGTTATGGGACGGGACTCTCTGGAAACACCATATATTTT. This gives the protein CASSYGTGLSGNTIYF. The V gene is TRBV19, the J gene TRBJ1-3, with a possible D match to TRBD1 (5 bases). The CDR3 spans 16 residues. Germline loops: CDR1 LNHDA, CDR2 SQIVND (reference sequence). Trimming removed 5 bases at V and 0 bases at J, with 14 bases between. The full variable domain, in which reference TRBV19 and TRBJ1-3 provide the parts outside the CDR3, is DGGITQSPKYLFRKEGQNVTLSCEQNLNHDAMYWYRQDPGQGLRLIYYSQIVNDFQKGDIAEGYSVSREKKESFPLTVTSAQKNPTAFYLCASSYGTGLSGNTIYFGEGSWLTVV.

The chain links TRBV2 to TRBJ2-7; 8 bases map to TRBD1. The germline V gene has CDR1 SNHLY and CDR2 FYNNEI. Trimming cost V 5 bases and J 0 bases; bases outside gene matches: 6. The CDR3 totals 15 residues. Here the CDR3 reads CASSLTGGTSYEQYF. DNA for the CDR3: TGTGCCAGCAGTTTAACAGGGGGGACCTCCTACGAGCAGTACTTC.

The chain combines TRBV6-1 with TRBJ1-2, with D maybe TRBD1 (5 bases). V dropped 2 bases and J dropped 0 bases, with 13 bases sitting between them. CDR1 is MNHNS and CDR2 is SASEGT in the germline V gene. The CDR3 spans 16 residues. The CDR3 sequence is CASSELSTTANYGYTF. The CDR3 DNA is TGTGCCAGCAGTGAATTGTCCACGACAGCTAACTATGGCTACACCTTC.

This chain uses TRBV27 with TRBJ2-7, with a weak D call TRBD2 (6 bases). This CDR3 contains 14 residues. V was shortened by 3 bases and J by 3 bases, with 12 bases between the two germline ends. CDR1 and CDR2 (germline): MNHEY, SMNVEV (reference sequence). The CDR3 DNA reads as TGTGCCAGCAGTTTTGTGGGCGGGATCTACGAGCAGTACTTC. The encoded protein is CASSFVGGIYEQYF.

This sequence joins TRBV5-4 and TRBJ2-7; D is uncertain. V dropped 7 bases and J dropped 1 base, with 18 bases sitting between them. The V gene's germline CDR1 is SGHNT and CDR2 YYREEE (reference sequence). The CDR3 sequence is 15 residues long. In DNA form, the CDR3 reads TGTGCCAGCGGTCCTGGCTTCTCCAGTTCCTACGAGCAGTACTTC. It specifies CASGPGFSSSYEQYF.

V is TRBV19 and J is TRBJ2-2; D not resolved. This CDR3 contains 12 residues. Looked up from germline, CDR1 is LNHDA and CDR2 is SQIVND (reference sequence). V lost 3 bases to trimming and J lost 8 bases, with 7 bases between them. The CDR3 spells CASSMNGGELFF. The CDR3 coding sequence is TGTGCCAGTAGTATGAACGGGGGGGAGCTGTTTTTT.

The V gene is TRBV2, the J gene TRBJ2-2; 11 bases are shared with TRBD1. Germline V gene lookup returns CDR1 SNHLY and CDR2 FYNNEI. The J segment lost 6 bases and the V segment lost 6 bases, leaving 6 bases of the junction unmatched. This CDR3 has 15 amino acids. The CDR3 loop reads CASRGQGAISGELFF. CDR3 sequence (DNA): TGTGCCAGCAGAGGACAGGGGGCGATTTCCGGGGAGCTGTTTTTT.